Given below is one T cell receptor (beta chain) in context. Antigen specificity is unknown. The data were obtained in a study of vaccination effects on CD4 cells after COVID-19. Antigen-specific CD4+ T cells were expanded with viral peptide pools in the ViraFEST assay before sequencing. CD4+ T cells were isolated after 10 days of culture. Two doses of either BNT162b2 or mRNA-1273 were given to each participant. Some 2 million PBMC per well were cultured with approximately 10 IU/ml IL-2 and roughly 9.9 ug/ml peptides. The ends were cut back, 2 bases at V and 3 bases at J, with 14 bases in the middle. Germline assignment: CDR1 MNHEY and CDR2 SMNVEV (reference sequence). The CDR3 sequence is 15 residues long. Clones were read by immunoSEQ multiplex PCR, and TCRdb kept only the in-frame ones, dropping some. The repertoire holds tens of thousands of clones, with approximately 72% as singletons.

The starting material was CD4+ T cells from PBMCs cultured with HCoV-229E spike peptides, obtained after COVID-19 vaccination. The chain links TRBV27 to TRBJ2-7, with D unresolved. This TCR derives from a human donor who received a COVID-19 vaccine. CDR3 in amino acids: CASSLQADNFYEQYF. DNA for the CDR3: TGTGCCAGCAGTTTACAGGCAGACAATTTCTACGAGCAGTACTTC.